This T cell receptor (beta chain) was obtained from a study of CD8+ T cells in alopecia areata. Study-wide context: In an open-label trial, patients got 5 to 10 mg tofacitinib twice daily. The protocol delivered tofacitinib for 6 to 18 months, then withdrew it for 6 months.

Once RNA had been extracted, it was reverse transcribed into cDNA to act as the sequencing template. Assay: immunoSEQ multiplex PCR; the TCRdb copy retains only in-frame clones and omits some. The repertoire includes some 210,000 clones, approximately 61% of them detected once, and under 0.5% sits in the top ten. Starting from PBMCs, sorting isolated CD4+ and CD8+ T cells. This clone came up once. Its antigen is unknown. Study conclusions and caveats: TCR sharing across patients was less clear than in mice, possibly HLA-related.

V dropped 4 bases and J dropped 0 bases, with 18 bases sitting between them. The length of the CDR3 is 16 residues. Germline-derived CDR1 and CDR2 are GTSNPN and SVGIG (reference sequence). This receptor was obtained from a human donor with alopecia areata. The sequencing used CD4+ T cells sorted from blood, collected at week 0. The rearrangement uses TRBV30 and TRBJ1-1; perhaps TRBD1 as D (6 bases). The CDR3 spells CAWIRLQGLMNTEAFF. The DNA of the CDR3 is TGTGCCTGGATTAGACTCCAGGGGCTAATGAACACTGAAGCTTTCTTT.